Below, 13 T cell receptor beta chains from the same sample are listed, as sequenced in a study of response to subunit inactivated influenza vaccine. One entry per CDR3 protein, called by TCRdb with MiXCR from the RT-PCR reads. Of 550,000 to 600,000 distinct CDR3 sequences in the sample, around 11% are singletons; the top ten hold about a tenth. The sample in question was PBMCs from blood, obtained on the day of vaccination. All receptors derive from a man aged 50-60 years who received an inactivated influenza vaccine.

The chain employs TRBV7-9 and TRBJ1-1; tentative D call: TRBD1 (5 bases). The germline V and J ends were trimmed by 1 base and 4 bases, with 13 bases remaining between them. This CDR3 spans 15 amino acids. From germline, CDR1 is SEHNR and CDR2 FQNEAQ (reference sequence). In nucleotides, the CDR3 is TGTGCCAGCAGCTTAGGAGGGCAAAGGGGCACTGAAGCTTTCTTT. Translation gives CASSLGGQRGTEAFF.

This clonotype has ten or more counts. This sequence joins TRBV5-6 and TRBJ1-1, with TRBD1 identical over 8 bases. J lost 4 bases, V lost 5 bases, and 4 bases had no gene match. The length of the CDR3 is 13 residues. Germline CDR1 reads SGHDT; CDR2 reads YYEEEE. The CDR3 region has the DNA TGTGCCAGCAGTTGGACAGGGTCCACTGAAGCTTTCTTT. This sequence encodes CASSWTGSTEAFF. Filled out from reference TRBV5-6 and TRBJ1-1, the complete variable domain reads DAGVTQSPTHLIKTRGQQVTLRCSPKSGHDTVSWYQQALGQGPQFIFQYYEEEERQRGNFPDRFSGHQFPNYSSELNVNALLLGDSALYLCASSWTGSTEAFFGQGTRLTVV.

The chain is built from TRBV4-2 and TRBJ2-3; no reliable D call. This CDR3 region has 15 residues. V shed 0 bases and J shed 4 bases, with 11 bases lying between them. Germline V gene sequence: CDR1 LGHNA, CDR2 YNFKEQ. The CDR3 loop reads CASSQEGPRPDTQYF. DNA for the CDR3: TGTGCCAGCAGCCAAGAAGGGCCAAGGCCAGATACGCAGTATTTT.

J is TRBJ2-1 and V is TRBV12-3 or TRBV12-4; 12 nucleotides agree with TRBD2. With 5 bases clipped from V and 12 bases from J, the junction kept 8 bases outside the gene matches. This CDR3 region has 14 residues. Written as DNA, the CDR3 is TGTGCCAGCAGTGAGCTAGCGGGAGGGGCGGGGCAGTTCTTC. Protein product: CASSELAGGAGQFF.

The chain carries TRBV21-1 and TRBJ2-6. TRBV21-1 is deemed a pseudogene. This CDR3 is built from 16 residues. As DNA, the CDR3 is TGTGCCAGCAGCAAAAGGAACCGCTCTGGGGCCAACGTCCTGACTTTC. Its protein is CASSKRNRSGANVLTF.

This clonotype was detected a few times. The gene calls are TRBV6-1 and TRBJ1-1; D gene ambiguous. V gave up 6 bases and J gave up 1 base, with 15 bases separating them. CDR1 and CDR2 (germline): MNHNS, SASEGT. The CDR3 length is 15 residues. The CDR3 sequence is CASSGFGNANTEAFF. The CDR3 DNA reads TGTGCCAGCAGCGGCTTCGGTAATGCGAACACTGAAGCTTTCTTT.

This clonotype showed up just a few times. The DNA of the CDR3 is TGCAGTGCTAGAGATTTATTGGGGGTAGCGGGAGGGCCGGCAGATACGCAGTATTTT. Translating gives CSARDLLGVAGGPADTQYF. This chain uses TRBV20-1 with TRBJ2-3, with TRBD2 identical over 11 bases. J lost 4 bases, V lost 0 bases, and 15 bases had no gene match. Germline CDR1 DFQATT, CDR2 SNEGSKA (reference sequence). The CDR3 is 19 amino acids.

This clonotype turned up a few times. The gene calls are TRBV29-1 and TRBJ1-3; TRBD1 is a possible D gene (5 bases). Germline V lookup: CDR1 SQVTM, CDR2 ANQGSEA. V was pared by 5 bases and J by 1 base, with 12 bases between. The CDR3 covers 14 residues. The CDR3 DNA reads TGCAGCGTTACGGGGGAGATGTCTGGAAACACCATATATTTT. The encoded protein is CSVTGEMSGNTIYF. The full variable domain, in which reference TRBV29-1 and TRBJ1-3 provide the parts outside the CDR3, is SAVISQKPSRDICQRGTSLTIQCQVDSQVTMMFWYRQQPGQSLTLIATANQGSEATYESGFVIDKFPISRPNLTFSTLTVSNMSPEDSSIYLCSVTGEMSGNTIYFGEGSWLTVV.

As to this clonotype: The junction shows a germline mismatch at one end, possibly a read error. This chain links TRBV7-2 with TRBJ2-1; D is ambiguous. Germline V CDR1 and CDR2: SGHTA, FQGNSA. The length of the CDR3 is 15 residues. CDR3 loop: CAGSLAAVGYNEQFF. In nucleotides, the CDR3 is TGTGCCGGCAGCTTGGCAGCTGTAGGTTATAATGAGCAGTTCTTC.

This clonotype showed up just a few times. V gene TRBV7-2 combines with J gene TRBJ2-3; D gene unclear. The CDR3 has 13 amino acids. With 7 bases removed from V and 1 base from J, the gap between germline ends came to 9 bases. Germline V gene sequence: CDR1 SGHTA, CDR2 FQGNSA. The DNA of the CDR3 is TGTGCCAGCACCTCAGTGGGCACAGATACGCAGTATTTT. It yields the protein CASTSVGTDTQYF.

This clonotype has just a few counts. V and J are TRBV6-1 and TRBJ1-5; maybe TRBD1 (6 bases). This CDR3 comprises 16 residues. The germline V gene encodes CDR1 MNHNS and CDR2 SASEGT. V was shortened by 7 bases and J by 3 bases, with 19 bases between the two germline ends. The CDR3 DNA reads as TGTGCCAGCACCCCGGGGGGTTGGACAGTCAATCAGCCCCAGCATTTT. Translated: CASTPGGWTVNQPQHF.

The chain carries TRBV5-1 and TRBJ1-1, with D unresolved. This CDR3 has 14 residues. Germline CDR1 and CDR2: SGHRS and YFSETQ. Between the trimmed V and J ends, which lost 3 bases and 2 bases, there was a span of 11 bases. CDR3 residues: CASSSLPGNTEAFF. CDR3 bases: TGCGCCAGCAGCTCCCTTCCGGGAAACACTGAAGCTTTCTTT.

The CDR3 loop is CASDPSGNPLNEQFF. In DNA form, the CDR3 reads TGCGCCAGCGACCCTAGCGGTAATCCCCTAAATGAGCAGTTCTTC. This rearrangement joins TRBV5-1 to TRBJ2-1, with TRBD2 identical over 7 bases. The CDR3 spans 15 residues. Trimming took 7 bases from V and 7 from J; bases not matched to a gene: 14. Per germline, CDR1 SGHRS and CDR2 YFSETQ.